The 3 T cell receptor beta chains listed next were all sequenced from one sample in a study of blood T cell repertoires in COVID-19. Assay: immunoSEQ multiplex PCR; the TCRdb copy retains only in-frame clones and omits some. Altogether tens of thousands of clones are present, about 92% being singletons, with the ten largest covering about 2%. The specimen was peripheral blood. Receptor source: a man in his fifties or sixties with acute or convalescent COVID-19.

The chain links TRBV7-8 to TRBJ2-5, with 7 bases identical to TRBD2. V was pared by 8 bases and J by 4 bases, with 13 bases of the junction left unmatched. Germline lookup yields CDR1 SGHVS and CDR2 FQNEAQ. The CDR3 sequence is 15 residues long. Here the CDR3 DNA reads TGTGCCAGCGGCACATACGGGGAGGGGAGAGAGACCCAGTACTTC. It translates to CASGTYGEGRETQYF.

This chain joins TRBV2 and TRBJ1-6; 9 bases match TRBD1. The ends lost 1 base at V and 0 bases at J; junction bases unmatched: 7. The V gene's germline CDR1 is SNHLY and CDR2 FYNNEI. The CDR3 runs 19 residues. CDR3: CASSEGPGQGSSYNSPLHF. The CDR3, as DNA: TGTGCCAGCAGTGAAGGTCCTGGACAGGGGAGCTCCTATAATTCACCCCTCCACTTT.

J is TRBJ2-2 and V is TRBV7-2; TRBD1 might be the D (6 bases). V was clipped by 5 bases and J by 4 bases, with 20 bases between them. Germline V gives CDR1 SGHTA, CDR2 FQGNSA. The CDR3 runs 17 residues. CDR3 nucleotide sequence: TGTGCCAGCAGCCCGAGTGGGACACATTTTTCCACCGGGGAGCTGTTTTTT. Translating gives CASSPSGTHFSTGELFF.